The 29 T cell receptor beta chains given below trace back to one sample, sequenced in a study of neurological immune-mediated disorders. TCRdb re-derived calls from the 5' RACE reads in MiXCR, one entry per CDR3 protein. The sample holds around 83,000 distinct CDR3 sequences; about 14% are singletons and the top ten take approximately 7.5%. The sequencing input was PBMCs. All receptors come from a woman between 45 and 60 years old in good health.

This chain joins TRBV15 and TRBJ1-6; 9 bases align to TRBD1. This CDR3 comprises 15 residues. Trimming removed 2 bases from V and 8 bases from J; junction bases left unmatched: 4. Germline V gives CDR1 LNHNV, CDR2 YYDKDF (reference sequence). The CDR3 region is CATSRSDRGDSPLHF. The CDR3 DNA sequence: TGTGCCACCAGCAGATCCGACAGGGGGGATTCACCCCTCCACTTT. The variable domain in full, completed from reference TRBV15 and TRBJ1-6, reads DAMVIQNPRYQVTQFGKPVTLSCSQTLNHNVMYWYQQKSSQAPKLLFHYYDKDFNNEADTPDNFQSRRPNTSFCFLDIRSPGLGDTAMYLCATSRSDRGDSPLHFGNGTRLTVT.

This clonotype was found many times. This chain uses TRBV3-1 with TRBJ1-3; D gene ambiguous. V was cut by 1 base and J by 4 bases, with 14 bases left in between. CDR3 length equals 16 residues. In germline, CDR1 is LGHDT, CDR2 YNNKEL (reference sequence). CDR3 nucleotides: TGTGCCAGCAGCCAAGGGGCACTCTCAGGAGGAAACACCATATATTTT. It yields the protein CASSQGALSGGNTIYF.

This clonotype was recorded many times. The chain has TRBV3-1 and TRBJ2-2, with D tentatively TRBD2 (6 bases). The CDR3 extends over 17 amino acids. The germline V gene encodes CDR1 LGHDT and CDR2 YNNKEL (reference sequence). V was pared by 0 bases and J by 7 bases, with 18 bases between. The CDR3 reads CASSQEQWKGAGGELFF. In DNA form, the CDR3 reads TGTGCCAGCAGCCAAGAACAATGGAAGGGAGCGGGCGGGGAGCTGTTTTTT.

This clonotype was seen many times. This chain uses TRBV7-2 with TRBJ2-1; 13 bases are shared with TRBD2. V was clipped by 3 bases and J by 4 bases; unmatched bases: 6. CDR3 length: 17 residues. Germline V gives CDR1 SGHTA, CDR2 FQGNSA. CDR3: CASSFSRTSGSYNEQFF. In DNA form, the CDR3 reads TGTGCCAGCAGCTTCTCCCGGACTAGCGGGAGTTACAATGAGCAGTTCTTC.

Concerning this clonotype itself: This may be a read error, as it is one base from a much larger clone. The V call is TRBV6-6, the J call TRBJ2-7; TRBD2 matches at 7 bases. With V trimmed by 7 bases and J by 2 bases, 8 bases remained unmatched. From germline, CDR1 is MNHNY and CDR2 SVGAGI (reference sequence). The CDR3 is 14 amino acids. The CDR3 DNA reads TGTGCCAGCACCTGCAGCGGGGCTACCTACGAGCAGTACTTC. Its translation: CASTCSGATYEQYF.

This clonotype was counted only a few times. V is TRBV5-5 and J is TRBJ2-2; TRBD1 matches at 7 bases. Germline trimming cut 3 bases from V and 10 bases from J; bases unmatched to any gene: 12. The germline V gene has CDR1 SGHKS and CDR2 YYEKEE (reference sequence). This CDR3 spans 15 amino acids. The CDR3 nucleotides read TGTGCCAGCAGCTCGGGACAGCGACTTGGAATGGAGCTGTTTTTT. Encoded protein: CASSSGQRLGMELFF.

This clonotype was seen many times. This chain joins TRBV7-8 and TRBJ2-5; D remains unclear. The CDR3 loop spans 15 amino acids. Trimming shortened V by 5 bases and J by 3 bases, and 16 bases separated the two germline ends. CDR1 SGHVS and CDR2 FQNEAQ come from the germline V gene. The CDR3 nucleotides are TGTGCCAGCAGCCCTCCCCCTCGAGGAAAAGAGACCCAGTACTTC. Residues: CASSPPPRGKETQYF.

In this sample, this clonotype turned up many times. The chain carries TRBV20-1 and TRBJ2-5; D tentatively reads TRBD1 or TRBD2 (6 bases each). V was shortened by 3 bases and J by 4 bases, with 12 bases between the two germline ends. In germline, CDR1 is DFQATT, CDR2 SNEGSKA (reference sequence). The CDR3 is made up of 13 amino acids. In DNA form, the CDR3 reads TGCAGTGCTAGGGCTCCGGGGGCAGAGACCCAGTACTTC. It specifies CSARAPGAETQYF.

Notes on this clonotype: A read error is possible here, since a much larger clone lies one base away. V is TRBV5-1 and J is TRBJ2-1; TRBD2 agrees at 8 bases. J gave up 4 bases and V 7 bases, and 7 bases lay outside the gene matches. Per germline, CDR1 SGHRS and CDR2 YFSETQ. CDR3 length equals 14 residues. The CDR3 reads CASATSGDYNEQFF. The DNA of the CDR3 is TGCGCCAGCGCTACTAGCGGCGATTACAATGAGCAGTTCTTC.

In this sample, this clonotype turned up many times. The V gene is TRBV5-1, the J gene TRBJ2-7, with 7 bases fitting TRBD2. The V segment lost 3 bases and the J segment 3 bases; nucleotides outside the gene matches: 6. The germline gives CDR1 SGHRS, CDR2 YFSETQ. CDR3 length: 14 amino acids. The CDR3 sequence: CASSSGDYLYEQYF. For the CDR3, the DNA is TGCGCCAGCAGCTCGGGGGACTACCTCTACGAGCAGTACTTC.

Turning to this clonotype: One junction end does not reproduce the germline sequence, and a read error may be involved. The chain has TRBV5-1 and TRBJ1-1; 9 bases match TRBD1. The CDR3 has 15 amino acids. CDR1 and CDR2 from the germline V gene are SGHRS and YFSETQ. The CDR3: CASSLMTGGSTAAFF. The CDR3 nucleotides are TGCGCCAGCAGCTTGATGACAGGGGGATCTACTGCAGCTTTCTTT.

This clonotype was seen ten or more times. This sequence joins TRBV20-1 and TRBJ1-2; the D gene is possibly TRBD1 (6 bases). Trimming pared 6 bases from V and 1 base from J, leaving 9 bases between. This CDR3 comprises 12 residues. Germline V gene sequence: CDR1 DFQATT, CDR2 SNEGSKA (reference sequence). CDR3 sequence (DNA): TGCAGTGCCGCCAGGGGTAACTATGGCTACACCTTC. This sequence encodes CSAARGNYGYTF.

In this sample, this clonotype turned up many times. The J gene is TRBJ2-5, the V gene TRBV10-3; the match to TRBD2 covers 14 bases. With V trimmed by 5 bases and J by 4 bases, 3 bases remained unmatched. Germline V gene lookup returns CDR1 ENHRY and CDR2 SYGVKD. The CDR3 spans 15 residues. The CDR3 nucleotides read TGTGCCATCAGTCCCGGGACTAGCGGGGGAGAGACCCAGTACTTC. Protein product: CAISPGTSGGETQYF.

At least ten counts were recorded for this clonotype. The V call is TRBV5-1, the J call TRBJ1-2, with TRBD1 matching over 7 bases. The V and J ends lost 4 bases and 4 bases, in that order; junction bases with no gene match: 13. The V gene's germline CDR1 is SGHRS and CDR2 YFSETQ. CDR3 length: 16 residues. Written as DNA, the CDR3 is TGCGCCAGCAGCCCTAACCAGGGGGACGGCGTCTATGGCTACACCTTC. Translated: CASSPNQGDGVYGYTF.

The rearrangement joins TRBV5-1 to TRBJ2-7; D remains unclear. The CDR3 is 14 amino acids. V lost 0 bases, J lost 2 bases, and 9 bases lay in between. The V gene's germline CDR1 is SGHRS and CDR2 YFSETQ. The CDR3 sequence: CASSLVSGTYEQYF. DNA of the CDR3: TGCGCCAGCAGCTTGGTTTCCGGAACCTACGAGCAGTACTTC.

In its sample, this clonotype was seen many times. The chain recombines TRBV7-9 with TRBJ2-3; D might be TRBD1 (5 bases). The CDR3 is made up of 14 amino acids. Trimming stripped 5 bases from V and 5 bases from J, with 14 bases between. Germline lookup yields CDR1 SEHNR and CDR2 FQNEAQ (reference sequence). For the CDR3, the DNA is TGTGCCAGCAGCCCCCCTGGGGCACGAGATACGCAGTATTTT. Residues: CASSPPGARDTQYF.

In this sample, this clonotype turned up many times. This sequence joins TRBV18 and TRBJ2-5; no clear D. Germline CDR1 is KGHSH and CDR2 is LQKENI. Trimming removed 3 bases at V and 1 base at J, with 9 bases between. The CDR3 length is 14 residues. The CDR3 loop reads CASSPSRSQETQYF. The DNA for the CDR3 is TGTGCCAGCTCACCCTCGCGGTCCCAAGAGACCCAGTACTTC.

This clonotype has a count of ten or more. The CDR3 coding sequence is TGCGCCAGCAGCTTCCGACAGGCCCAGGCCCAGTACTTC. The encoded protein is CASSFRQAQAQYF. The chain has TRBV5-1 and TRBJ2-5; a weak D match, TRBD1 (6 bases). Trimming took off 2 bases at V and 9 bases at J, with 14 bases between the two ends. The CDR3 consists of 13 residues. In germline, CDR1 is SGHRS, CDR2 YFSETQ.

This clonotype was counted many times. The rearrangement joins TRBV10-3 to TRBJ1-1, with D uncertain. The CDR3 sequence is 14 residues long. Trimming shortened V by 4 bases and J by 0 bases, and 9 bases separated the two germline ends. Germline V gene data show CDR1 as ENHRY and CDR2 as SYGVKD. The CDR3 here is CAISVTVMNTEAFF. CDR3 coding DNA: TGTGCCATCAGTGTCACAGTAATGAACACTGAAGCTTTCTTT.

This clonotype has ten or more counts. V usage is TRBV7-2 and J usage is TRBJ2-3; possible D gene TRBD1, 5 bases. CDR3 length: 16 residues. Germline CDR1 is SGHTA and CDR2 is FQGNSA. The V gene lost 5 bases and the J gene lost 7 bases, with 22 bases spanning the gap. In DNA form, the CDR3 reads TGTGCCAGCAGCCCGCGGACACACGCGATTTTGAATACGCAGTATTTT. Translated, it gives CASSPRTHAILNTQYF. Looking up the rest from reference TRBV7-2 and TRBJ2-3 gives the full variable domain: GAGVSQSPSNKVTEKGKDVELRCDPISGHTALYWYRQSLGQGLEFLIYFQGNSAPDKSGLPSDRFSAERTGGSVSTLTIQRTQQEDSAVYLCASSPRTHAILNTQYFGPGTRLTVL.

This clonotype was seen a few times. The V call is TRBV5-1, the J call TRBJ2-5; D gene ambiguous. This CDR3 has 17 residues. Germline CDR1 is SGHRS and CDR2 is YFSETQ. Trimming took 4 bases from V and 0 from J, leaving 19 bases between them. This CDR3 is CASSLNAYSKNQETQYF. CDR3 sequence (DNA): TGCGCCAGCAGCCTAAACGCCTACTCGAAAAACCAAGAGACCCAGTACTTC.

The J gene is TRBJ2-5, the V gene TRBV20-1, with 9 bases fitting TRBD2. The germline V gene encodes CDR1 DFQATT and CDR2 SNEGSKA (reference sequence). This CDR3 is built from 16 residues. Losses at the gene ends were 4 bases for V and 4 bases for J; bases not matched to a gene: 13. This CDR3 is CSAIDPAGGPGETQYF. CDR3 bases: TGCAGTGCTATAGATCCGGCGGGAGGGCCAGGAGAGACCCAGTACTTC.

This clonotype was detected many times. The chain employs TRBV12-3 or TRBV12-4 and TRBJ2-3; D gene uncertain. The CDR3 loop spans 12 amino acids. The V and J ends lost 4 bases and 7 bases respectively, with 9 bases between them. The CDR3: CASSSTANTQYF. The CDR3 DNA is TGTGCCAGCAGTTCCACCGCCAATACGCAGTATTTT.

This clonotype was counted at least ten times. V usage is TRBV10-3 and J usage is TRBJ1-1; no definite D call. Trimming removed 2 bases at V and 0 bases at J, with 10 bases between. CDR3 length: 15 residues. CDR1 is ENHRY and CDR2 is SYGVKD in the germline V gene. CDR3: CAISEAPTMNTEAFF. CDR3 nucleotide sequence: TGTGCCATCAGTGAGGCCCCCACCATGAACACTGAAGCTTTCTTT.

This clonotype occurred many times. V is TRBV5-1 and J is TRBJ2-7, with D perhaps matching TRBD1 (6 bases). In germline, CDR1 is SGHRS, CDR2 YFSETQ. The CDR3 has 16 amino acids. The V end was cut by 3 bases, the J end by 0 bases, with 16 bases between. The CDR3 DNA follows: TGCGCCAGCAGCTACCAACTACAGGGAAGCTCCTACGAGCAGTACTTC. Its translation: CASSYQLQGSSYEQYF.

There are many counts of this clonotype. The gene calls are TRBV5-1 and TRBJ2-7; 9 nucleotides align to TRBD1. The CDR3 totals 15 residues. V lost 3 bases and J lost 0; bases outside the gene matches: 4. Germline assignment: CDR1 SGHRS and CDR2 YFSETQ. The chain's CDR3 is CASSYTGGPSYEQYF. In DNA, the CDR3 is TGCGCCAGCAGCTACACAGGGGGCCCCTCCTACGAGCAGTACTTC. Using reference TRBV5-1 and TRBJ2-7 for the parts outside the CDR3, the full variable domain is KAGVTQTPRYLIKTRGQQVTLSCSPISGHRSVSWYQQTPGQGLQFLFEYFSETQRNKGNFPGRFSGRQFSNSRSEMNVSTLELGDSALYLCASSYTGGPSYEQYFGPGTRLTVT.

This clonotype was recorded many times. V and J are TRBV5-1 and TRBJ2-4; D is possibly TRBD1 (6 bases). The CDR3 loop spans 14 amino acids. V dropped 0 bases and J dropped 8 bases, with 12 bases sitting between them. Germline V lookup: CDR1 SGHRS, CDR2 YFSETQ. The CDR3 DNA follows: TGCGCCAGCAGCTTGGCCCAGGGGCGAGACATTCAGTACTTC. Amino acid sequence: CASSLAQGRDIQYF.

As concerns this clonotype: It may be a read error: a sequence one base away is much more abundant. This chain joins TRBV5-1 and TRBJ2-2; D may match TRBD1 or TRBD2 (5 bases each). The CDR3 has 15 amino acids. V was shortened by 4 bases and J by 3 bases, with 13 bases between the two germline ends. Germline V gives CDR1 SGHRS, CDR2 YFSETQ. CDR3 DNA: TGCGCCAGCAGCCCCTATGGGGGAGACACCGGGGAGCTGTTTTTT. Its translation is CASSPYGGDTGELFF. Drawing the rest from reference TRBV5-1 and TRBJ2-2, the complete variable domain is KAGVTQTPRYLIKTRGQQVTLSCSPISGHRSVSWYQQTPGQGLQFLFEYFSETQRNKGNFPGRFSGRQFSNSRSEMNVSTLELGDSALYLCASSPYGGDTGELFFGEGSRLTVL.

This clonotype was counted at least ten times. The genes are TRBV20-1 and TRBJ2-5; D gene unclear. V gave up 0 bases and J gave up 2 bases, with 28 bases separating them. CDR1 is DFQATT and CDR2 is SNEGSKA in the germline V gene (reference sequence). The CDR3 totals 20 residues. The CDR3 DNA reads TGCAGTGCTAGAGATCAAGAATCTGGCGGCGGCTGGAATAATCAAGAGACCCAGTACTTC. Translated, it gives CSARDQESGGGWNNQETQYF.